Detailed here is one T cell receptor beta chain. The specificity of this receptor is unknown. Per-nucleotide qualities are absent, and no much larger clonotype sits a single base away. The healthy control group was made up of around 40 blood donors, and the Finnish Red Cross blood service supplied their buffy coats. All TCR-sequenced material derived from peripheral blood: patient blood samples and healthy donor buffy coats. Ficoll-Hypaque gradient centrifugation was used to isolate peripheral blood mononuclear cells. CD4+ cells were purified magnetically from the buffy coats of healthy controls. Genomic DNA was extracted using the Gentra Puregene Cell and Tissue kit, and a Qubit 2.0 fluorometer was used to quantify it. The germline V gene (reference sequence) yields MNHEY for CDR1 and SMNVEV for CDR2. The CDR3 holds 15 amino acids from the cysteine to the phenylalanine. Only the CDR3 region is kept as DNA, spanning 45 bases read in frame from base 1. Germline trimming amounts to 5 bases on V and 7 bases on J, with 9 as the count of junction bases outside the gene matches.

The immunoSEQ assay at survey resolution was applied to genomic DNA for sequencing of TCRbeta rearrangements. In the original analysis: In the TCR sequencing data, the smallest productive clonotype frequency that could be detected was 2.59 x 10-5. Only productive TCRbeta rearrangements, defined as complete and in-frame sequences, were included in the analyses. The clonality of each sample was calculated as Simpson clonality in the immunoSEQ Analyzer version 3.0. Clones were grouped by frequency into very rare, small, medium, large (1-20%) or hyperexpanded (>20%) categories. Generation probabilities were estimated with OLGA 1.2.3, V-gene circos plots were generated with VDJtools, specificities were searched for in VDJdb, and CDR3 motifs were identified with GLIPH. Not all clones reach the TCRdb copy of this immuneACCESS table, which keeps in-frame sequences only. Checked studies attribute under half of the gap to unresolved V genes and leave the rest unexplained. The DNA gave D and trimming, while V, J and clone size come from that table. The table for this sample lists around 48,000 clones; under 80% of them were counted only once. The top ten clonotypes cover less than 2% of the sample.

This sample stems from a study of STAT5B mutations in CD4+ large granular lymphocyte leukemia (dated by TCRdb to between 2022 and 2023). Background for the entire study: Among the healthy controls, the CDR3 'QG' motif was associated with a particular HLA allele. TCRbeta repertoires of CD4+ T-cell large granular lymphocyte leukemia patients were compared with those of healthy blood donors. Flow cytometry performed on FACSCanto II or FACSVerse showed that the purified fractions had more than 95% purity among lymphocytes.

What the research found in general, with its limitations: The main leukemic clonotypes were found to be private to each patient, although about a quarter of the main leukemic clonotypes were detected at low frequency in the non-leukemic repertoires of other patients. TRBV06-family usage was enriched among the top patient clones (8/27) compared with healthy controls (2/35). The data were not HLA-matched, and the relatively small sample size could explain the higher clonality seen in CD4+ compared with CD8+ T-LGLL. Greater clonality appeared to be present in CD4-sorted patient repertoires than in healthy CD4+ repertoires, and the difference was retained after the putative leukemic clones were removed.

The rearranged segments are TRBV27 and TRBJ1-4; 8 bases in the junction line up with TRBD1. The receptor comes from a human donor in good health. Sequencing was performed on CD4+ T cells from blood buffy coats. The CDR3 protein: CASSQLGTGGEKLFF. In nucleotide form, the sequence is TGTGCCAGCAGTCAGTTAGGTACAGGGGGTGAAAAACTGTTTTTT.